This TCR beta chain emerged from a study of T cell clonality in common variable immunodeficiency. The study's findings and limits: Repertoire-complication correlations in CVID were limited by patient heterogeneity. Compared with healthy controls, CVID subjects showed increased TCRbeta clonality, mostly in about a third.

The assay was immunoSEQ multiplex PCR, and TCRdb's table has in-frame clones only and misses some. This repertoire holds more than 35,000 clones, and none appear only once. Ten or more counts support this clone. Its antigen remains unknown. The read is 3 residues too short to cover the CDR3 end, so that end is filled in from the germline J gene. Both groups were predominantly of Caucasian heritage. CDR3 length equals 15 residues. The V gene's germline CDR1 is SQVTM and CDR2 ANQGSEA. V trimming: 1 base; J trimming: 2 bases; junction bases outside the gene matches: 6. This TCR was sampled from a person aged 18 to 70 in good health. The chain couples TRBV29-1 to TRBJ2-5; 8 positions match TRBD1. The sequenced material came from peripheral blood mononuclear cells. The chain's CDR3 is CSVEGGTGRQETQYF. CDR3 DNA, as far as it was read: TGCAGCGTTGAAGGCGGGACAGGCCGTCAAGAGACC.